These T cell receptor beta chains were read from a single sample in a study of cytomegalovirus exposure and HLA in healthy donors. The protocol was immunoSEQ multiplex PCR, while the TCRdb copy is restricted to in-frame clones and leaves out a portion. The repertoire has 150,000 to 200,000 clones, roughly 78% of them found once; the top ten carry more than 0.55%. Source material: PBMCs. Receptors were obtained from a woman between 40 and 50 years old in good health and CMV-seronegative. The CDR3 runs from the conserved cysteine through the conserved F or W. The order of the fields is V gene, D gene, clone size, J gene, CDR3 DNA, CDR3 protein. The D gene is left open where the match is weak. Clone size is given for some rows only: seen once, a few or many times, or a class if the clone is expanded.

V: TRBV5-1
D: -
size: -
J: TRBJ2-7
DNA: TGCGCCAGCAGAGAGGACAGCCCGGCCGAGCAGTACTTC
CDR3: CASREDSPAEQYF

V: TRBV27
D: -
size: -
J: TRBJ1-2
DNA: TGTGCCAGCAGTTTACGGGAGGGTGCGGGGGCGCGCACGTGGACACCCACCTTC
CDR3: CASSLREGAGARTWTPTF

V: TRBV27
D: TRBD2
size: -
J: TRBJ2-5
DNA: TGTGCCAGCAGTCGCGGGGGGGGTGGGGAGACCCAGTACTTC
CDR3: CASSRGGGGETQYF

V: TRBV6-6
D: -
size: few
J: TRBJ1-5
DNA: TGTGCCAGCAGCCCCGATGGGAGGAATCAGCCCCAGCATTTT
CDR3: CASSPDGRNQPQHF

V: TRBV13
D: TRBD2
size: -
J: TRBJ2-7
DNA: TGTGCCAGCAGCCCCCGAACTAGCGGTTCCTACGAGCAGTACTTC
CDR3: CASSPRTSGSYEQYF

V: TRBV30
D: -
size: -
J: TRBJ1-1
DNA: TGTGCCTGGAGTGTGAGGGCCCCGCGTGCTTTCTTT
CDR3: CAWSVRAPRAFF

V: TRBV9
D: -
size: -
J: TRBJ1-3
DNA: TGTGCCAGCAACCTGGCCCACCAATCTGGAAACACCATATATTTT
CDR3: CASNLAHQSGNTIYF

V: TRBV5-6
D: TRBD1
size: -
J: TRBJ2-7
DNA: TGTGCCAGCAGCTTAGACAGGGGGCGCTTCCCCTACGAGCAGTACTTC
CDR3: CASSLDRGRFPYEQYF

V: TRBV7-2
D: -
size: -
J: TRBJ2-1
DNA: TGTGCCAGCAGCTTAGCTAGCTCTAACTCCTACAATGAGCAGTTCTTC
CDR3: CASSLASSNSYNEQFF

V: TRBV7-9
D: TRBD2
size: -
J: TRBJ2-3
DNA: TGTGCCAGCACCCGGACTAGCGGGAGGACCTCTAGCACAGATACGCAGTATTTT
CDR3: CASTRTSGRTSSTDTQYF

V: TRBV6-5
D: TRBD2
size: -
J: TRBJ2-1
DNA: TGTGCCAGCAGTTACCGCGGGGGGGCCCTCTACAATGAGCAGTTCTTC
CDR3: CASSYRGGALYNEQFF

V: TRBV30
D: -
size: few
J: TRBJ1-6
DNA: TGTGCCTGGACGAAGAGCTCCTATAATTCACCCCTCCACTTT
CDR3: CAWTKSSYNSPLHF

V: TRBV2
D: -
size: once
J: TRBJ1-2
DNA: TGTGCCAGCAGAAAAGACGACAGTTTTAACTATGGCTACACCTTC
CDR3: CASRKDDSFNYGYTF

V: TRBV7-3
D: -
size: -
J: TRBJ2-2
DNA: TGTGCCAGCAGCTATCTAGGCGGGGAGCTGTTTTTT
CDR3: CASSYLGGELFF

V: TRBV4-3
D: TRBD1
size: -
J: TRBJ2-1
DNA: TGCGCCAGCAGCCAACGGACAGGGGGCAATGAGCAGTTCTTC
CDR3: CASSQRTGGNEQFF

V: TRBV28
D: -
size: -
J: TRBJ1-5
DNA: TGTGCCAGCAGTTTATCGGGGGTGCCGGATCAGCCCCAGCATTTT
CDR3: CASSLSGVPDQPQHF

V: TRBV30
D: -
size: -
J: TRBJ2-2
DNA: TGTGCCTGGAGTTGGGGGCAGGCTCTTCGGCTGTTTTTT
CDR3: CAWSWGQALRLFF

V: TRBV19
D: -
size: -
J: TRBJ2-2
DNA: TGTGCCACCGGAGGTAGGAGGGCCGGCACCGGGGAGCTGTTTTTT
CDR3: CATGGRRAGTGELFF

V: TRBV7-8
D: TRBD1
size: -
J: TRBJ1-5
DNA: TGTGCCAGCAGCTTCGGACAGGGGGGGAGGCCCCAGCATTTT
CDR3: CASSFGQGGRPQHF

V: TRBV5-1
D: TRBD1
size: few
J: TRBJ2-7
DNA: TGCGCCAGCAGCAATCCGGGACAGGGGTCCTACGAGCAGTACTTC
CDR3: CASSNPGQGSYEQYF

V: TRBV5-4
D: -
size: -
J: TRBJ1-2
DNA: TGTGCCAGCAGCTTGGAATCAAGGAGCTTCTTAGATTATGGCTACACCTTC
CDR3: CASSLESRSFLDYGYTF

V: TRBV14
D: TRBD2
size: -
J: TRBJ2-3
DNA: TGTGCCAGCAGCCGCCTGACTAGCGGGCTGGCAGATACGCAGTATTTT
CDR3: CASSRLTSGLADTQYF

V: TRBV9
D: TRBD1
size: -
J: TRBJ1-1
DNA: TGTGCCAGCAGCGTAGGGGACAGACCTGAAGCTTTCTTT
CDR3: CASSVGDRPEAFF

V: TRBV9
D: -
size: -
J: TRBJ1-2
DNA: TGTGCCAGCAGCGTAGGCTCAGAGGTCAGCTACACCTTC
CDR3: CASSVGSEVSYTF

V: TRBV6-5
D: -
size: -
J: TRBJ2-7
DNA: TGTGCCAGCAGTTACCAACAGGGAAGCCACTACGAGCAGTACTTC
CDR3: CASSYQQGSHYEQYF

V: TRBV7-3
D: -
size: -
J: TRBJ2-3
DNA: TGTGCCAGCAGCCCTGTTGGCACAGATACGCAGTATTTT
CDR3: CASSPVGTDTQYF

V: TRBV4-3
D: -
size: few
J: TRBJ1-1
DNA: TGCGCCAGCAGCCACGACTACAGTGGGGCTGAAGCTTTCTTT
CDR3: CASSHDYSGAEAFF

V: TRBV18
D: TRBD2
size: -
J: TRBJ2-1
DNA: TGTGCCAGCTCACAGGGACTAGCGGGGTTGAACGAGCAGTTCTTC
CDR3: CASSQGLAGLNEQFF

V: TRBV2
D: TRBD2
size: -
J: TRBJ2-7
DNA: TGTGCCAGCAGAGAACTAGCGGGATTGTACGAGCAGTACTTC
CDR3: CASRELAGLYEQYF

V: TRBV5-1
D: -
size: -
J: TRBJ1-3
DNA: TGCGCCAGCAGCTTGAGGGCAGGGACTGCTCTCTCTGGAAACACCATATATTTT
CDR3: CASSLRAGTALSGNTIYF

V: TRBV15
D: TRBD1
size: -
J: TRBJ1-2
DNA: TGTGCCGCTTCGGACAGGGGGAACTATGGCTACACCTTC
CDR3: CAASDRGNYGYTF

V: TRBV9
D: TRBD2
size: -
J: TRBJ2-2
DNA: TGTGCCAGCAGCCTGGGGACTAGCGGGAGGCCCGGGGAGCTGTTTTTT
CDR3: CASSLGTSGRPGELFF

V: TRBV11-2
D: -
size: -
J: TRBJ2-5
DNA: TGTGCCAGCAGCTTCGATGAGGGATGGGAGACCCAGTACTTC
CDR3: CASSFDEGWETQYF

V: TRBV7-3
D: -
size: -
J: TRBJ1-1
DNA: TGTGCCAGCAGCTCCGGCAGGGGCACTGAAGCTTTCTTT
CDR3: CASSSGRGTEAFF

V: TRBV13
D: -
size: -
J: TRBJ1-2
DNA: TGTGCCAGCAGCTTACTGCGGGATGGCTACACCTTC
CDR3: CASSLLRDGYTF

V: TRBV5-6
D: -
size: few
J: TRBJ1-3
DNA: TGTGCCAGCAGCGGGGCGCAGGGAAGAACTGGAAACACCATATATTTT
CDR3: CASSGAQGRTGNTIYF

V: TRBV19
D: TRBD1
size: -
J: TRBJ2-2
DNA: TGTGCCAGTACCTCTACAGGGGCCGGGGAGCTGTTTTTT
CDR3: CASTSTGAGELFF

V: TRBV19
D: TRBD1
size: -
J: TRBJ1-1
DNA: TGTGCCAGTAACTATCGGACAGGATCGACTCTGAACACTGAAGCTTTCTTT
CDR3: CASNYRTGSTLNTEAFF

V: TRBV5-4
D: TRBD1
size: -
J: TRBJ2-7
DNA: TGTGCCAGCAGCACCGACAGGGGGTCCTACGAGCAGTACTTC
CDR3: CASSTDRGSYEQYF

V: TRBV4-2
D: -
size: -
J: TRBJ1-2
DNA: TGTGCCAGCAGCCAAGAGGGTCGGGGGGGTCATGGCTACACCTTC
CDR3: CASSQEGRGGHGYTF

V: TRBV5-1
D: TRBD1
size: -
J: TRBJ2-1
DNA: TGCGCCAGCAGCTTGTCGGACAGGGGCAATGAGCAGTTCTTC
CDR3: CASSLSDRGNEQFF

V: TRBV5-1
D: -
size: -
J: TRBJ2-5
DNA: TGCGCCAGCAGTATACAGGGAGAGACCCAGTACTTC
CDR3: CASSIQGETQYF

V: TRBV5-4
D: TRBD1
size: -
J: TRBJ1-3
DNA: TGTGCCAGCAGCCCCCGGGACAGCTCTGGAAACACCATATATTTT
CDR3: CASSPRDSSGNTIYF

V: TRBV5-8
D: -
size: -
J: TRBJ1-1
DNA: TGTGCCAGCAGCTTTATTAGCCTGAATGAAGCTTTCTTT
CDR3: CASSFISLNEAFF

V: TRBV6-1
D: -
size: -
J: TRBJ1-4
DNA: TGTGCCAGCAGTGTCGGGGGGCAGCTCAATGAAAAACTGTTTTTT
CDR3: CASSVGGQLNEKLFF

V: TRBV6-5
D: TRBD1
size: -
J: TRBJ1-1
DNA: TGTGCCAGCTGTCAATACAGGGGTGGAACTGAAGCTTTCTTT
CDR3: CASCQYRGGTEAFF

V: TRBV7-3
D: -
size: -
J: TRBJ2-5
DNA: TGTGCCAGCAGCTTAACTTCGGGGGATCAAGAGACCCAGTACTTC
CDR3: CASSLTSGDQETQYF

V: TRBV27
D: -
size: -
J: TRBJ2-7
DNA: TGTGCCAGCGGGCCAGGGCGGAGCGAGCAGTACTTC
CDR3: CASGPGRSEQYF

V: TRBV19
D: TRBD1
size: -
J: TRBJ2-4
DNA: TGTGCCAGTAGTGGGGGACAGGGAACACTAGCCAAAAACATTCAGTACTTC
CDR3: CASSGGQGTLAKNIQYF

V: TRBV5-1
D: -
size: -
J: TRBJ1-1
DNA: TGCGCCAGCAGCCCCGACGGGGGGCGCGGTGAAGCTTTCTTT
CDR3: CASSPDGGRGEAFF

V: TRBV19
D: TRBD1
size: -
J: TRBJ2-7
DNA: TGTGCCAGTAGTACCGACAGGGCGTCCTACGAGCAGTACTTC
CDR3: CASSTDRASYEQYF

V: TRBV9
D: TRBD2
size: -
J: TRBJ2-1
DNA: TGTGCCAGCAGCGCTAGCGGGAACAATGAGCAGTTCTTC
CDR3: CASSASGNNEQFF

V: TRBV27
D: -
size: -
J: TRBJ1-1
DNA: TGTGCCAGCAGTTTAATCAGGGATAGCACTGAAGCTTTCTTT
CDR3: CASSLIRDSTEAFF

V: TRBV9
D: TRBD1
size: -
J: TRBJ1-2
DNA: TGTGCCAGCAGCGTTGGGACAGGGGGCTACTATGGCTACACCTTC
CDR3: CASSVGTGGYYGYTF

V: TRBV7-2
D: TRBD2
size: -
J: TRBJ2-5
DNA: TGTGCCAGCAGCGTCCTAGCGGGTAGGGGGAGGGAGACCCAGTACTTC
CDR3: CASSVLAGRGRETQYF

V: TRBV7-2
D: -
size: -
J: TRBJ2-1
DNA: TGTGCCAGCAGCCAACGGGGGATTTCCTACAATGAGCAGTTCTTC
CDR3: CASSQRGISYNEQFF

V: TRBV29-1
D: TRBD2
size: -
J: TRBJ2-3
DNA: TGCAGCGTTGCCCTACTAGCGGGGGGGCGGACAGATACGCAGTATTTT
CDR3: CSVALLAGGRTDTQYF